This record covers a single T cell receptor beta chain. There are many counts of this clonotype. Its antigen specificity is not known. There are no base qualities to consult, and no much larger clone falls within one base. This sample was taken from a study of T cell repertoires in breast cancer (TCRdb year 2016). In terms of the full investigation: Tumors, lymph nodes and peripheral blood lymphocytes from breast cancer patients, as well as peripheral blood from healthy control donors, were profiled. Sequencing yielded on average about 500,000 sequences per sample and 9.5 to 10 reads per input cell. Tumor-free lymph nodes were processed without enzymatic digestion, and blood samples were separated by Ficoll. Controls included nine healthy donors of an age range similar to the patients. Most of the roughly 22 patient tumors analyzed for shared TCRs were ER+/PR+. Because breast cancer has a low mutational burden and rarely has common mutations, the study reasoned that TCRs shared between breast cancer patients would target shared antigens. After being minced and digested with Liberase and DNase, tumors and tumor-involved lymph nodes were passed through 70-um and 40-um filters. General study outcomes and caveats: Emulsion RT-PCR was considered qualitative rather than quantitative, since transcript abundance and primer differences skewed clone recovery. Eighteen TCR pairs were shared across seven or more patient tumors and were rarely found in control blood, which suggested possible tumor specificity. Compared with tumor-free nodes, tumor-involved sentinel lymph nodes shared about fourfold more TCRs with matched tumor repertoires (roughly 7.3% versus 1.9%). Shared TCRs were encoded by various nucleotide sequences, which suggests selection and expansion based on antigen. TRBV7 predominated among shared TCRs, which may reflect tumor recognition or a mispriming bias from eight TRBV7 primers. Genuine antitumor clones may have been missed because singleton TCRs were discarded and only part of each tumor was sampled.

The study used an expanded emulsion RT-PCR method with primers for all TCR V genes to analyze paired alpha-beta TCRs of CD8+ T cells. Before emulsion RT-PCR, CD8+ T cells were isolated with a CD8 positive selection kit and incubated overnight in about 9.8 IU/mL IL-2. At the junction V is shortened by 4 bases and J by 3 bases, with 12 bases in between. The CDR3 starts with the cysteine, ends with the phenylalanine, and has 15 residues. Of all the DNA, just the CDR3 is kept, 45 bases in frame from base 1. Looking up the germline V gene yields CDR1 SNHLY and CDR2 FYNNEI. Library prep was done by emulsion pairing. Unpaired genes were suppressed by a second nested PCR containing blocking oligos, after which a third nested PCR added Illumina adaptors and barcodes. Each emulsion RT-PCR master mix held roughly 4,500-260,000 T cells and included C-region, Stepout and V-region primers. The Micellula Emulsion and Purification Kit was used to generate emulsions, and Qiagen OneStep RT-PCR reagents were used for RT-PCR. The pooled libraries were sequenced on an Illumina MiSeq using paired-end 2 x 250 reads. In the authors' own workflow: Read pairs were joined in Galaxy and clipped at the engineered overlap into separate alpha and beta files, and reads that were not clipped were discarded. Alpha-beta pairs were assigned using CompleteTCR, a MiTCR-based pipeline in which chains sharing read cluster identifiers are linked by an R script. TCR sequences that were observed only once, about 1-3.2% of the total, were removed as potential sequencing errors. In-frame beta chains were kept once TCRdb had trimmed the public reads at Q25 with fastp and called clones with MiXCR. CDR3 protein duplicates are merged, each entry listing the most common genes and DNA. These V and J calls derive from TCRdb rather than the authors' analysis. This sample has 4,400 or so distinct CDR3 sequences in its table, and roughly a third of those were observed once. Together, the top ten hold more than 30% of the sample.

The clonotype was recovered from a pool of human donors with breast cancer or a healthy control (not recorded which). The source material was CD8+ T cells. Recombination linked TRBV2 to TRBJ2-2; matching of 5 bases hints at TRBD2 as the D gene. In nucleotide form, the sequence is TGTGCCAGCAGTGTAGCGAGTGGGTACACCGGGGAGCTGTTTTTT. This encodes CASSVASGYTGELFF.